Listed here are 8 T cell receptor beta chains from one sample, sequenced in a study of cytomegalovirus exposure and HLA in healthy donors. The PCR employed 60 Vbeta primers together with 13 Jbeta primers. Here immunoSEQ multiplex PCR was the method, and the copy in TCRdb shows in-frame clones only, minus some. Of some 180,000 clones detected, around 76% appear once; the ten largest clones hold 2% to 3%. Sequencing was carried out using PBMCs. The receptors here all came from a woman in her thirties in good health and CMV-seropositive.

The rearrangement joins TRBV29-1 to TRBJ2-5; 11 bases are shared with TRBD2. CDR1 is SQVTM and CDR2 is ANQGSEA in the germline V gene. The CDR3 sequence is 14 residues long. V shed 4 bases, J shed 5 bases, and the junction held 6 bases outside the gene matches. CDR3 residues: CSVVAGGSLETQYF. CDR3 bases: TGCAGCGTTGTAGCGGGGGGGTCCCTGGAGACCCAGTACTTC. Full variable domain (remainder filled in from reference TRBV29-1 and TRBJ2-5): SAVISQKPSRDICQRGTSLTIQCQVDSQVTMMFWYRQQPGQSLTLIATANQGSEATYESGFVIDKFPISRPNLTFSTLTVSNMSPEDSSIYLCSVVAGGSLETQYFGPGTRLLVL.

The J gene is TRBJ1-5, the V gene TRBV11-2, with 7 bases that match TRBD1. This CDR3 comprises 13 residues. Germline values: CDR1 SGHAT, CDR2 FQNNGV. V lost 7 bases and J lost 4; bases outside the gene matches: 4. CDR3 nucleotides: TGTGCCAGCAAGGGGACAGCAAATCAGCCCCAGCATTTT. Its protein product is CASKGTANQPQHF. The whole variable domain, remainder taken from reference TRBV11-2 and TRBJ1-5, is EAGVAQSPRYKIIEKRQSVAFWCNPISGHATLYWYQQILGQGPKLLIQFQNNGVVDDSQLPKDRFSAERLKGVDSTLKIQPAKLEDSAVYLCASKGTANQPQHFGDGTRLSIL.

The chain joins TRBV13 to TRBJ2-5; 7 nucleotides agree with TRBD1. The DNA end is more similar to TRBJ2-7, so the J call may be wrong. CDR1 and CDR2 from the germline V gene are PRHDT and FYEKMQ (reference sequence). The CDR3 is 15 amino acids. As DNA, the CDR3 is TGTGCCAGCAGCTCAACCGGGACAGCCAACTACGAGCAGTACTTC. Its protein product is CASSSTGTANYEQYF.

In regard to this clone: One junction end disagrees with the germline gene, perhaps due to a read error. The CDR3 DNA follows: TGTGCCAGCAGCTCCCGACAGGGTAACGATGAAAAACTGCTTTTT. Amino acids: CASSSRQGNDEKLLF. The J gene is TRBJ1-4, the V gene TRBV7-9; 7 nucleotides agree with TRBD1. The CDR3 length is 15 residues. CDR1 is SEHNR, CDR2 FQNEAQ, per germline (reference sequence).

This rearrangement joins TRBV27 to TRBJ2-7; the D is unclear. This CDR3 spans 13 amino acids. V shed 10 bases and J shed 4 bases, with 17 bases lying between them. Germline CDR1 and CDR2: MNHEY and SMNVEV (reference sequence). The chain's CDR3 is CAIPEDSVYEQYF. In DNA form, the CDR3 reads TGTGCCATCCCTGAGGATTCGGTATACGAGCAGTACTTC.

The chain recombines TRBV11-2 with TRBJ2-1; the D is unclear. The CDR3 consists of 14 residues. In germline, CDR1 is SGHAT, CDR2 FQNNGV. Trimming shortened V by 7 bases and J by 6 bases, and 16 bases separated the two germline ends. DNA for the CDR3: TGTGCCAGCACCGAGGCGGCGGTAGGCAATGAGCAGTTCTTC. It yields the protein CASTEAAVGNEQFF.

The chain uses TRBV7-2 and TRBJ1-2; 7 bases fit TRBD1. V was clipped by 6 bases and J by 2 bases; unmatched bases: 9. CDR1 is SGHTA, CDR2 FQGNSA, per germline. The CDR3 is made up of 15 amino acids. As DNA, the CDR3 is TGTGCCAGCAGACGCGGACAGGCGTCGAACTATGGCTACACCTTC. It codes for CASRRGQASNYGYTF.

The chain has TRBV4-3 and TRBJ2-7; TRBD2 is a possible D gene (5 bases). V gave up 3 bases and J gave up 0 bases, with 12 bases separating them. This CDR3 has 15 residues. CDR1 is LGHNA, CDR2 YSLEER, per germline. The CDR3 sequence is CASSHFSGISYEQYF. The DNA of the CDR3 is TGCGCCAGCAGCCATTTTTCGGGGATCTCCTACGAGCAGTACTTC.